This record concerns one TCR beta chain sequence. Its antigen is not known. This entry is derived from a study of glioma-infiltrating T cells after dendritic cell vaccination. Study-wide context: The vaccine used monocyte-derived dendritic cells pulsed overnight with autologous tumor lysate.

Study-wide findings and caveats: Higher TCR clonality did not directly relate to longer survival. Longer survival after dendritic cell vaccination followed higher pretreatment TIL content.

Germline V lookup: CDR1 MNHEY, CDR2 SVGAGI. Trimming took off 5 bases at V and 0 bases at J, with 12 bases between the two ends. CDR3 length: 15 residues. TCRdb keeps only in-frame clones here, not all; method: immunoSEQ multiplex PCR. The profile shows 95,000 to 110,000 clones, 80% to 90% of them singletons. This sequence joins TRBV6-5 and TRBJ2-3, with D possibly matching TRBD2 (6 bases). The receptor's source is a human donor with glioblastoma. Sequenced material: blood, taken before dendritic cell vaccination. CDR3 protein: CASSLDGGSTDTQYF. CDR3 bases: TGTGCCAGCAGTCTCGACGGGGGTAGCACAGATACGCAGTATTTT.